This T cell receptor beta chain was captured in a study of T cells in Graves' hyperthyroidism and ophthalmopathy. The CDR3 covers 17 residues. Germline V lookup: CDR1 SGDLS, CDR2 YYNGEE. V lost 3 bases to trimming and J lost 0 bases, with 13 bases between them. In its sample, this clonotype is medium-sized (0.01 to 0.1%). Authors of the study amplified TCR beta CDR3 regions from RNA transcripts. First-round RT-PCR targeting the TCR CDR3 was performed with the HTBI primer set. TCRdb ran MiXCR on the multiplex PCR reads and lists one entry per CDR3 protein. This sample has about 24,000 distinct CDR3 sequences, with under 55% found just once. Extraction of PBMCs used roughly 9.6 ml of fresh peripheral blood.

The sequence derives from a woman between 40 and 55 years old with Graves' hyperthyroidism that later progressed to Graves' ophthalmopathy. The chain employs TRBV9 and TRBJ2-6; D may be TRBD1 (6 bases). Sequencing used blood. CDR3 sequence: CASSARQDTSGANVLTF. CDR3 bases: TGTGCCAGCAGCGCCAGACAGGACACCTCTGGGGCCAACGTCCTGACTTTC.